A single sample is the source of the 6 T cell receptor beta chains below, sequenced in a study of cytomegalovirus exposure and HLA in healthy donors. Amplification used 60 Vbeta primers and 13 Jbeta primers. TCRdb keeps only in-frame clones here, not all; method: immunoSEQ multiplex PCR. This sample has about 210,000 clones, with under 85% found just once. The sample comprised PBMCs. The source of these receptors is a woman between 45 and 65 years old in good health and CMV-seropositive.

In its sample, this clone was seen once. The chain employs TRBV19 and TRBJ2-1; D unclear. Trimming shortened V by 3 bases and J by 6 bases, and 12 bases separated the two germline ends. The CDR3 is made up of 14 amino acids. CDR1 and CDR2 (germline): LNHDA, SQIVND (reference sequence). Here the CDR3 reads CASSIGLTGNEQFF. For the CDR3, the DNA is TGTGCCAGTAGTATTGGTCTCACGGGCAATGAGCAGTTCTTC.

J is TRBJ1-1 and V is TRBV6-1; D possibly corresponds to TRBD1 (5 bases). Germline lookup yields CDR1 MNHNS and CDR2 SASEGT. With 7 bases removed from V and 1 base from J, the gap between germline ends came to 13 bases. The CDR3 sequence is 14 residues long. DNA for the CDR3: TGTGCCAGCACGGAAAACAGGAGGAACACTGAAGCTTTCTTT. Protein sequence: CASTENRRNTEAFF.

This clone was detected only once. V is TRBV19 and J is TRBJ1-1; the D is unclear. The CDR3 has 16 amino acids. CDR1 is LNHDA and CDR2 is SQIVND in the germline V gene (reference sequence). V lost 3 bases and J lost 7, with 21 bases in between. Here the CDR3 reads CASSIHRGQRVGEAFF. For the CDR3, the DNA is TGTGCCAGTAGTATCCATCGAGGGCAGAGGGTGGGTGAAGCTTTCTTT. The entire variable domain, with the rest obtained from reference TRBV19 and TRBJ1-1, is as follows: DGGITQSPKYLFRKEGQNVTLSCEQNLNHDAMYWYRQDPGQGLRLIYYSQIVNDFQKGDIAEGYSVSREKKESFPLTVTSAQKNPTAFYLCASSIHRGQRVGEAFFGQGTRLTVV.

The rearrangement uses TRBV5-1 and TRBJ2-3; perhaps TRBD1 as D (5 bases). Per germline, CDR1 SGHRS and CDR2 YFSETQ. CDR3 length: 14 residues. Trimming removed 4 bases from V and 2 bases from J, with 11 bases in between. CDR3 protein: CASSLQGSTDTQYF. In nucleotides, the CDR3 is TGCGCCAGCAGCCTTCAGGGATCCACAGATACGCAGTATTTT.

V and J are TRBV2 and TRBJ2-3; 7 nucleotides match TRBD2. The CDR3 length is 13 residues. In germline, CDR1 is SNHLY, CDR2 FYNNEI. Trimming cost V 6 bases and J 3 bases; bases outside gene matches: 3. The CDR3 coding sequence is TGTGCCAGCAGCACCGGGAGGACAGATACGCAGTATTTT. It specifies CASSTGRTDTQYF.

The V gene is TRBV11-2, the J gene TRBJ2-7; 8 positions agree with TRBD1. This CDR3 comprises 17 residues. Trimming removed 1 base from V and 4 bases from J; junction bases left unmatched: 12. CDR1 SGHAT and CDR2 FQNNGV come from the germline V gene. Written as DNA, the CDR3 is TGTGCCAGCAGCTTAGGCCCCCCCCAGGGGGCGAGGTACGAGCAGTACTTC. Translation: CASSLGPPQGARYEQYF.